This is a list of T cell receptor beta chains from one sample in a study of identical twins. One entry per CDR3 protein results from TCRdb running MiXCR on the 5' RACE reads. The sample shows 1.5 million or so distinct CDR3 sequences, around a third of them seen only once. Sequencing was done on a sample of cord blood. These receptors were obtained from a newborn girl in good health. CDR3s include the opening cysteine and the closing phenylalanine or tryptophan. A D gene is named only where the DNA matches it firmly. Expanded clones get a size class; other rows say once, few or many, or leave the size out.

TRBV13	TRBJ2-1	.	TRBD2	CASSYRTSRVNEQFF	TGTGCCAGCAGCTATCGGACTAGCCGGGTGAATGAGCAGTTCTTC
TRBV4-2	TRBJ1-2	.	.	CASSSGPRDGYTF	TGTGCCAGCAGCTCGGGACCTCGAGATGGCTACACCTTC
TRBV20-1	TRBJ2-4	few	.	CSASSASENIQYF	TGCAGTGCTAGCTCGGCGTCCGAAAACATTCAGTACTTC
TRBV10-3	TRBJ2-7	.	.	CAIRGFGADEQYF	TGTGCCATCAGAGGCTTCGGCGCCGACGAGCAGTACTTC
TRBV18	TRBJ1-2	.	TRBD1	CASSPRDGQGRGYTF	TGTGCCAGCTCACCAAGGGACGGACAGGGGAGAGGCTACACCTTC
TRBV7-9	TRBJ2-4	.	TRBD2	CASSSSSGLAKNIQYF	TGTGCCAGCAGCTCCTCTAGCGGGCTAGCCAAAAACATTCAGTACTTC
TRBV4-1	TRBJ2-4	.	TRBD1	CASSQDSRGQNIQYF	TGCGCCAGCAGCCAAGATTCCAGGGGGCAGAACATTCAGTACTTC
TRBV5-1	TRBJ2-1	many	.	CASSEVSAYNEQFF	TGCGCCAGCAGTGAAGTCTCGGCCTACAATGAGCAGTTCTTC
TRBV10-3	TRBJ1-4	few	.	CAISESRVDEKLFF	TGTGCCATCAGTGAGAGCAGGGTAGATGAAAAACTGTTTTTT
TRBV12-5	TRBJ2-7	few	TRBD2	CASGLALSGSSYNEQYF	TGTGCTAGTGGTTTGGCCTTGAGCGGGAGCTCCTACAATGAGCAGTACTTC
TRBV29-1	TRBJ2-1	.	.	CSVGGLLKDNERFF	TGCAGCGTTGGGGGACTTCTTAAAGACAATGAGCGGTTCTTC
TRBV20-1	TRBJ2-5	many	.	CSANLGRFKITQYF	TGCAGTGCCAACCTCGGGCGGTTCAAGATTACCCAGTACTTC
TRBV27	TRBJ2-5	few	TRBD2	CASSKVLAGGETQYF	TGTGCCAGCAGTAAAGTACTAGCGGGGGGGGAGACCCAGTACTTC
TRBV6-6	TRBJ1-1	.	TRBD1	CASSYGQGPEAFF	TGTGCCAGCAGTTACGGACAGGGCCCAGAAGCTTTCTTT
TRBV9	TRBJ1-1	.	TRBD1	CASSGWTGGNTEAFF	TGTGCCAGCAGCGGATGGACAGGGGGTAACACTGAAGCTTTCTTT
TRBV5-6	TRBJ2-7	.	TRBD2	CASSSGTSGIKAYEQYF	TGTGCCAGCAGCTCGGGGACTAGCGGGATAAAGGCCTACGAGCAGTACTTC
TRBV27	TRBJ2-7	.	TRBD1	CASSSPGQGIYEQYF	TGTGCCAGCAGTTCTCCGGGACAGGGGATTTACGAGCAGTACTTC
TRBV2	TRBJ2-6	few	TRBD1	CASRQGGSGANVLTF	TGTGCCAGCAGACAGGGGGGATCTGGGGCCAACGTCCTGACTTTC
TRBV4-1	TRBJ1-5	.	.	CASSKTEDLNQPQHF	TGCGCCAGCAGCAAAACGGAGGATTTGAATCAGCCCCAGCATTTT
TRBV20-1	TRBJ2-4	.	.	CSALGGADKNIQYF	TGCAGTGCCCTAGGGGGGGCGGACAAAAACATTCAGTACTTC
TRBV13	TRBJ1-2	.	.	CASSHLWAGIGIYYGYTF	TGTGCCAGCAGCCACCTCTGGGCCGGGATAGGGATCTACTATGGCTACACCTTC
TRBV5-4	TRBJ2-7	few	TRBD2	CASRRGLASGGEQYF	TGTGCCAGCAGACGGGGACTAGCATCCGGGGGCGAGCAGTACTTC
TRBV10-3	TRBJ1-1	.	.	CAISEWEGAAFF	TGTGCCATCAGTGAATGGGAGGGCGCGGCTTTCTTT
TRBV4-1	TRBJ1-5	few	.	CASSQEGSPYSNQPQHF	TGCGCCAGCAGCCAAGAAGGCAGTCCTTATAGCAATCAGCCCCAGCATTTT